These T cell receptor beta chains were read from a single sample in a study of blood T cells in healthy people across ages. TCRdb reanalysed the 5' RACE reads using MiXCR and keeps one entry per CDR3 protein. Here the sample spans 1,300,000 or so distinct CDR3 sequences, around 59% being singletons. Sequenced: blood. The receptors stem from a man in his late teens or twenties in good health. CDR3s include the opening cysteine and the closing phenylalanine or tryptophan. The order of the fields is V gene, D gene, clone size, J gene, CDR3 DNA, CDR3 protein. D genes are given only for firm matches. The listing skips clone size in some rows; elsewhere it reads once, few, many or a size class.

TRBV15	.	few	TRBJ2-5	TGTGCCACCAGCAGACAGAGGGAGACCCAGTACTTC	CATSRQRETQYF
TRBV11-2	.	.	TRBJ2-6	TGTGCCAGCAGCTTAGAACAACCCAGTATATCTGGGGCCAACGTCCTGACTTTC	CASSLEQPSISGANVLTF
TRBV4-1	TRBD2	few	TRBJ2-1	TGCGCCAGCAGCCAACGGGGACTAGCGGAGCTGCACAATGAGCAGTTCTTC	CASSQRGLAELHNEQFF
TRBV10-3	TRBD1	.	TRBJ2-6	TGTGCCATCAGTGAGTCGGACAGGGGGGTCCCTGGGGCCAACGTCCTGACTTTC	CAISESDRGVPGANVLTF
TRBV3-1	TRBD1	few	TRBJ1-5	TGTGCCAGCAGCCAAGATTTGGTGCCGACAGGGGCCTCTCACGGAGGAAAACACAATCAGCCCCAGCATTTT	CASSQDLVPTGASHGGKHNQPQHF
TRBV18	TRBD2	.	TRBJ2-3	TGTGCCAGCTCACGCGAACTAGCGGGTCGGCCAGATACGCAGTATTTT	CASSRELAGRPDTQYF
TRBV28	.	.	TRBJ2-6	TGTGCCAGCAGGCCCACGGTCGGGGCCAACGTCCTGACTTTC	CASRPTVGANVLTF
TRBV4-1	.	.	TRBJ2-1	TGCGCCAGCAGCCACACTGCTGGGGAGCAGTTCTTC	CASSHTAGEQFF
TRBV29-1	TRBD2	.	TRBJ2-3	TGCAGCGTTGAACGGCTAGCGGGAGTGTTGGAGGGCACAGATACGCAGTATTTT	CSVERLAGVLEGTDTQYF
TRBV7-9	TRBD2	.	TRBJ2-3	TGTGCCAGCAGAAGAGGACTAGCGGGAGACAAAAGCACAGATACGCAGTATTTT	CASRRGLAGDKSTDTQYF
TRBV4-2	.	few	TRBJ2-5	TGTGCCAGCAGCGGCCAGGGGTCTCAAGAGACCCAGTACTTC	CASSGQGSQETQYF
TRBV29-1	TRBD1	.	TRBJ2-7	TGCAGCGTTGGACTGAGGTGGGACAGGGGACTTTCCTACGAGCAGTACTTC	CSVGLRWDRGLSYEQYF
TRBV6-1	TRBD2	.	TRBJ2-3	TGTGCCAGCAGTCAATCGCCGGGACTAAGCACAGATACGCAGTATTTT	CASSQSPGLSTDTQYF
TRBV29-1	.	few	TRBJ2-2	TGCAGCGTTACCAGCCTTTCCACCGGGGAGCTGTTTTTT	CSVTSLSTGELFF
TRBV20-1	.	.	TRBJ2-5	TGCAGTGCTAGAGCGGTGGGAACAGGGAAGGACACCCAGTACTTC	CSARAVGTGKDTQYF
TRBV2	.	.	TRBJ2-7	TGTGCCAGCAGTGAATCGGTGGGCGGCCCTTGGGAGCAGTACTTC	CASSESVGGPWEQYF
TRBV5-1	TRBD2	once	TRBJ2-1	TGCGCCAGCAGCTTGGACCCCTCCGCCGGGGGGGCATATTATGAGCAGTTCTTC	CASSLDPSAGGAYYEQFF
TRBV10-2	.	.	TRBJ1-3	TGCGCCAGCAGTGAGGTGGGGTCCGGAAACACCATATATTTT	CASSEVGSGNTIYF
TRBV9	TRBD1	.	TRBJ1-2	TGTGCCAGCAGCCGTTTACAGGGGGCTGGCTACACCTTC	CASSRLQGAGYTF
TRBV25-1	TRBD1	.	TRBJ2-7	TGTGCCAGCAGTGAACCGGGACAGTTCTACGAGCAGTACTTC	CASSEPGQFYEQYF
TRBV5-5	.	few	TRBJ1-4	TGTGCCAGCACCTCAACGGGCAGGGCTCTGGAAAAACTGTTTTTT	CASTSTGRALEKLFF
TRBV19	.	.	TRBJ2-4	TGTGCCAGTAGTACTAATTTAGCCAAAAACATTCAGTACTTC	CASSTNLAKNIQYF
TRBV5-1	.	.	TRBJ1-2	TGCGCCAGCAGTCCAAAGGCAGGGGACTATGGCTACACCTTC	CASSPKAGDYGYTF
TRBV7-6	.	.	TRBJ2-7	TGTGCCAGCAGCTTAAGGCTATCCGAAGGGGAGCAGTACTTC	CASSLRLSEGEQYF
TRBV27	TRBD2	many	TRBJ2-7	TGTGCCAGCAGTCTACTAGCGGACTCCTACGAGCAGTACTTC	CASSLLADSYEQYF
TRBV7-7	.	.	TRBJ2-7	TGTGCTAGCAGCACTAACCTGAGACCCGTTTACGGGCAGTACTTC	CASSTNLRPVYGQYF
TRBV4-1	TRBD1	.	TRBJ2-3	TGCGCCAGCAGCCCTTCTACAGGGGCCCTCACAGATACGCAGTATTTT	CASSPSTGALTDTQYF
TRBV7-9	TRBD2	.	TRBJ2-3	TGTGCCAGCAGCCAAACACGAACAGCGGGGACTTACACAGATACGCAGTATTTT	CASSQTRTAGTYTDTQYF
TRBV4-2	TRBD1	.	TRBJ2-7	TGTGCCAGCAGCCAAGGCCTACCGACACAGGGGTACGAGCAGTACTTC	CASSQGLPTQGYEQYF
TRBV5-5	.	.	TRBJ1-4	TGTGCCAGCAGCGCCCGGGGGGAAGAAAAACTGTTTTTT	CASSARGEEKLFF
TRBV2	.	.	TRBJ2-7	TGTGCCAGCAATACAGACTCCTACGAGCAGTACTTC	CASNTDSYEQYF
TRBV5-1	.	.	TRBJ2-3	TGCGCCAGCAGCACCGAGGGGGGCACAGATACGCAGTATTTT	CASSTEGGTDTQYF
TRBV7-6	.	once	TRBJ2-3	TGTGCCAGCAGCCGACGTCGGCGGGCAGATACGCAGTATTTT	CASSRRRRADTQYF
TRBV5-1	.	few	TRBJ2-7	TGCGCCAGTCAACTTGGGGCCGGACGTTACGAGCAGTACTTC	CASQLGAGRYEQYF